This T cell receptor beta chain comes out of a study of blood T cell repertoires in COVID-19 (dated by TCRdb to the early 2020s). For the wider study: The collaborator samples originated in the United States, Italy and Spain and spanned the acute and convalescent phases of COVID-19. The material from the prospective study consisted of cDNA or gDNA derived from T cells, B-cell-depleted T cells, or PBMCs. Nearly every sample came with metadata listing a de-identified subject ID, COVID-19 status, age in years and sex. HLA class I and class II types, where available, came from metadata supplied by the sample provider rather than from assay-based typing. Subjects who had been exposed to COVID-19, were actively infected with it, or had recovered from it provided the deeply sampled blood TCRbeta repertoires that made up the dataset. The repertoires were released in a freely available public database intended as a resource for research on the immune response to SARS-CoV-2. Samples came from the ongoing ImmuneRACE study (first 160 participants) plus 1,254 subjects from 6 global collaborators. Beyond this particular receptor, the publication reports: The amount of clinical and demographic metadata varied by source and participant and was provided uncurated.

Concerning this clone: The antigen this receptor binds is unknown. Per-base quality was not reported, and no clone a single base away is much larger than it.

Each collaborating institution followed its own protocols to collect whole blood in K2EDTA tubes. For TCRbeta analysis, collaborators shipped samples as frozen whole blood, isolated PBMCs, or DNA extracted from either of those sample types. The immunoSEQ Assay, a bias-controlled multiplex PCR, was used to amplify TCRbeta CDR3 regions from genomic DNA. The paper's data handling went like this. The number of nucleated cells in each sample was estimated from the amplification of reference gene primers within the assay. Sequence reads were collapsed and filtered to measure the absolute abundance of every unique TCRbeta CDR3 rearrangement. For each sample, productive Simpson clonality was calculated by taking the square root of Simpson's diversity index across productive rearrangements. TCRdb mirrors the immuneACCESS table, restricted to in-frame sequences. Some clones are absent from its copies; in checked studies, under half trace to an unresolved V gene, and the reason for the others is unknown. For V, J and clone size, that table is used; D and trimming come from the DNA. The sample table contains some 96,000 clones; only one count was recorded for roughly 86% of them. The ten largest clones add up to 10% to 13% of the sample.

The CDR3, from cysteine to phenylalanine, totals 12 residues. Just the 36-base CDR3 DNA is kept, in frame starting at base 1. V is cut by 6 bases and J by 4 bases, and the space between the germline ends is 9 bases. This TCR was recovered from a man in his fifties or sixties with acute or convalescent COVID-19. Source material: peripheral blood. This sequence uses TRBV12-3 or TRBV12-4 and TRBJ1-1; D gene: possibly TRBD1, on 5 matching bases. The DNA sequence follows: TGTGCCAGCAGCACAAGGGGCACTGAAGCTTTCTTT. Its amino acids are CASSTRGTEAFF.